This T cell receptor beta chain derives from a study of T cell changes during pregnancy in multiple sclerosis. This CDR3 is built from 14 residues. The germline V and J ends were trimmed by 6 bases and 1 base, with 12 bases remaining between them. Sequencing was performed with immunoSEQ multiplex PCR; in TCRdb, only in-frame clones are kept and a portion is missing. Among tens of thousands of clones, roughly nine tenths were seen once, and the ten largest hold 3.3%. V and J are TRBV6-7 and TRBJ2-5; D gene unclear. TRBV6-7 is identified as an open reading frame with a role that is uncertain. The starting material was peripheral blood, obtained in the first trimester of pregnancy. This TCR derives from a female donor in good health, enrolled as a control in a pregnancy study. CDR3: CASRSRHSQETQYF. For the CDR3, the DNA is TGTGCCAGCAGATCCCGACATAGCCAAGAGACCCAGTACTTC.